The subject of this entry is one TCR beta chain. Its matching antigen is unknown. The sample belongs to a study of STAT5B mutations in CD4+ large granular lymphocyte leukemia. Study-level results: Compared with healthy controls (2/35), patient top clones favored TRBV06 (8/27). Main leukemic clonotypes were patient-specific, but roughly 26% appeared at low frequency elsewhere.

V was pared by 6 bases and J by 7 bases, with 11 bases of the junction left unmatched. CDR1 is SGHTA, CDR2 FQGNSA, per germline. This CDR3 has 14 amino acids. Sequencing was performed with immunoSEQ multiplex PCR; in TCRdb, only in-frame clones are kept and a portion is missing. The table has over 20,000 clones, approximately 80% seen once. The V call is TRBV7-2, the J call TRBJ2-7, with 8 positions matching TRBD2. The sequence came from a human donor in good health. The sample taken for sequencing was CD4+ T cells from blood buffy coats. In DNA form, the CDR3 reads TGTGCCAGCAGTTCCGAGCGGGGGTTGGGAGAGCAGTACTTC. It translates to CASSSERGLGEQYF.